A few counts support the clone carrying this T cell receptor beta chain. Antigen unknown. The entry originates in a study of cytomegalovirus exposure and HLA in healthy donors. The germline V and J ends were trimmed by 3 bases and 10 bases, with 17 bases remaining between them. CDR1 is SGDLS and CDR2 is YYNGEE in the germline V gene. This CDR3 contains 15 residues. In the PCR, 60 Vbeta and 13 Jbeta primers were used. Data came from immunoSEQ multiplex PCR; TCRdb stores just in-frame clones and leaves some out. The profile covers a few hundred thousand clones, with around 90% appearing a single time and approximately 2.2% taken by the ten largest. Findings and caveats of the study: Most TCR sequences showed up rarely, but some public TCRs showed up in many donors.

Sequenced material: PBMCs. This sequence originates from a woman aged 18-29 years in good health and CMV-seronegative. The gene calls are TRBV9 and TRBJ1-6; TRBD1 might be the D (5 bases). CDR3 loop: CASSGDSGNRSPLHF. The CDR3 DNA reads TGTGCCAGCAGCGGCGATTCAGGGAATCGATCACCCCTCCACTTT.